These 31 T cell receptor beta chains originate from one sample sequenced in a study of OX40 agonist ivuxolimab in advanced cancers. Produced via immunoSEQ multiplex PCR; TCRdb's table is partial and in-frame only. Seen here are 55,000 to 80,000 clones, 84% observed once, and the top ten hold about 8%. The input for sequencing was CD4+ or CD8+ T cells sorted from blood, taken in a trial of the OX40 agonist ivuxolimab. Receptors originate from an adult with an advanced solid tumor such as melanoma, head and neck, liver or kidney cancer.

This chain links TRBV6-5 with TRBJ2-5; D not resolved. V lost 5 bases to trimming and J lost 5 bases, with 12 bases between them. From germline, CDR1 is MNHEY and CDR2 SVGAGI. The CDR3 is 13 amino acids. This CDR3 reads CASSPALGETQYF. The CDR3 nucleotides are TGTGCCAGCAGTCCCGCCCTCGGGGAGACCCAGTACTTC.

To note about this clone: Additional DNA sequences in this sample encode the identical CDR3. The chain has TRBV5-4 and TRBJ1-1, with D maybe TRBD1 (6 bases). The germline V and J ends were trimmed by 0 bases and 3 bases, with 9 bases remaining between them. The CDR3 sequence is 14 residues long. Germline V gives CDR1 SGHNT, CDR2 YYREEE (reference sequence). This chain's CDR3 is CASSLDRAYTEAFF. The CDR3 DNA reads TGTGCCAGCAGCTTGGACAGGGCTTACACTGAAGCTTTCTTT.

This clone was counted only a few times. CDR3 DNA: TGTGCCAGCAGCGTAGAGAGCGGGAATTACAATGAGCAGTTCTTC. Protein sequence: CASSVESGNYNEQFF. J is TRBJ2-1 and V is TRBV9; 7 positions match TRBD2. The J segment lost 4 bases and the V segment lost 0 bases, leaving 4 bases of the junction unmatched. The CDR3 totals 15 residues. Per germline, CDR1 SGDLS and CDR2 YYNGEE.

The V call is TRBV18, the J call TRBJ1-5; no firm D call. Germline lookup yields CDR1 KGHSH and CDR2 LQKENI. Trimming took 3 bases from V and 1 from J, leaving 4 bases between them. The CDR3 is 13 amino acids. CDR3 sequence reads: CASSPLSNQPQHF. CDR3 bases: TGTGCCAGCTCACCTCTAAGCAATCAGCCCCAGCATTTT.

The gene calls are TRBV28 and TRBJ1-5, with 7 bases lining up with TRBD1. V dropped 8 bases and J dropped 9; count of bases not matched to a gene: 16. The CDR3 consists of 15 residues. The V gene's germline CDR1 is MDHEN and CDR2 SYDVKM. CDR3 nucleotide sequence: TGTGCCAGCGTTCGGGCGACAGGGAGGTATCTGCCCCAGCATTTT. Protein: CASVRATGRYLPQHF. Drawing the rest from reference TRBV28 and TRBJ1-5, the complete variable domain is DVKVTQSSRYLVKRTGEKVFLECVQDMDHENMFWYRQDPGLGLRLIYFSYDVKMKEKGDIPEGYSVSREKKERFSLILESASTNQTSMYLCASVRATGRYLPQHFGDGTRLSIL.

The chain joins TRBV7-9 to TRBJ2-6; D is undetermined. V was cut by 2 bases and J by 3 bases, with 17 bases left in between. The CDR3 runs 18 residues. The germline V gene has CDR1 SEHNR and CDR2 FQNEAQ (reference sequence). CDR3 loop: CASSLLSGLSGGANVLTF. The CDR3 nucleotides are TGTGCCAGCAGCTTACTCTCAGGTCTTTCTGGTGGGGCCAACGTCCTGACTTTC.

J is TRBJ2-2 and V is TRBV4-3; TRBD1 agrees at 9 bases. The germline V gene has CDR1 LGHNA and CDR2 YSLEER. The CDR3 contains 14 residues. J lost 7 bases, V lost 0 bases, and 0 bases had no gene match. The CDR3 DNA sequence: TGCGCCAGCAGCCAAGAGGACAGGGGCGGGGAGCTGTTTTTT. Its translation: CASSQEDRGGELFF.

The chain combines TRBV6-9 with TRBJ1-1, with D possibly TRBD1 on 5 matching bases. The CDR3 sequence is 13 residues long. Germline CDR1 MNHGY, CDR2 SVAAGI. Trimming shortened V by 6 bases and J by 3 bases, and 11 bases separated the two germline ends. CDR3: CASRGDRYTEAFF. The CDR3 coding sequence is TGTGCCAGCAGAGGGGACCGGTACACTGAAGCTTTCTTT.

The chain joins TRBV4-1 to TRBJ2-1; D possibly corresponds to TRBD2 (5 bases). The ends were cut back, 5 bases at V and 0 bases at J, with 11 bases in the middle. The CDR3 has 15 amino acids. The germline CDR1 and CDR2 sequences are MGHRA and YSYEKL. The CDR3 nucleotides read TGCGCCAGCAGCTTTAGCGCTAGCTCCTACAATGAGCAGTTCTTC. Protein product: CASSFSASSYNEQFF.

This clone was seen once. This chain links TRBV27 with TRBJ2-6; no clear D. CDR1 is MNHEY and CDR2 is SMNVEV in the germline V gene (reference sequence). Trimming stripped 3 bases from V and 3 bases from J, with 9 bases between. This CDR3 has 15 residues. CDR3: CASSFETGGANVLTF. In nucleotides, the CDR3 is TGTGCCAGCAGTTTTGAAACGGGTGGGGCCAACGTCCTGACTTTC. The full variable domain, in which reference TRBV27 and TRBJ2-6 provide the parts outside the CDR3, is EAQVTQNPRYLITVTGKKLTVTCSQNMNHEYMSWYRQDPGLGLRQIYYSMNVEVTDKGDVPEGYKVSRKEKRNFPLILESPSPNQTSLYFCASSFETGGANVLTFGAGSRLTVL.

CDR3: CASSDWTAVNYGYTF. The CDR3 DNA is TGTGCCAGCAGTGACTGGACCGCGGTAAACTATGGCTACACCTTC. V and J are TRBV6-1 and TRBJ1-2; no reliable D call. This CDR3 comprises 15 residues. Germline values: CDR1 MNHNS, CDR2 SASEGT. The V gene lost 3 bases and the J gene lost 2 bases, with 13 bases spanning the gap.

The rearrangement joins TRBV7-6 to TRBJ2-2; D perhaps matches TRBD1 (5 bases). CDR3 length: 17 residues. Germline V gives CDR1 SGHVS, CDR2 FNYEAQ. Trimming stripped 2 bases from V and 3 bases from J, with 16 bases between. In DNA form, the CDR3 reads TGTGCCAGCAGCTTATTTACACAGGACGGCTACACCGGGGAGCTGTTTTTT. Translation gives CASSLFTQDGYTGELFF. Variable domain in full (rest from reference TRBV7-6 and TRBJ2-2): GAGVSQSPRYKVTKRGQDVALRCDPISGHVSLYWYRQALGQGPEFLTYFNYEAQQDKSGLPNDRFSAERPEGSISTLTIQRTEQRDSAMYRCASSLFTQDGYTGELFFGEGSRLTVL.

The chain combines TRBV11-2 with TRBJ2-5; D is unresolved. Germline CDR1 and CDR2: SGHAT and FQNNGV. The V end lost 2 bases, the J end lost 3 bases, and 1 base lay between the germline ends. The CDR3 totals 11 residues. For the CDR3, the DNA is TGTGCCAGCAGCTTAAAAGAGACCCAGTACTTC. The encoded protein is CASSLKETQYF.

This chain joins TRBV2 and TRBJ1-5; D is perhaps TRBD1 (5 bases). CDR3 length equals 16 residues. Trimming stripped 2 bases from V and 4 bases from J, with 15 bases between. In germline, CDR1 is SNHLY, CDR2 FYNNEI. CDR3 bases: TGTGCCAGCAGTGAACGAGGGGCTCAAAGGAATCAGCCCCAGCATTTT. The encoded protein is CASSERGAQRNQPQHF.

The rearrangement joins TRBV23-1 to TRBJ1-5, with D uncertain. Being an ORF, TRBV23-1 has a function that is uncertain. The V gene lost 3 bases and the J gene lost 6 bases, with 9 bases spanning the gap. This CDR3 contains 13 residues. In DNA, the CDR3 is TGCGCCAGCAGTCATCCGACGAGTCAGCCCCAGCATTTT. Translated: CASSHPTSQPQHF.

The CDR3 reads CAFRRGSYTF. The CDR3 DNA sequence: TGTGCCTTCCGCAGGGGTAGCTACACCTTC. The chain is built from TRBV30 and TRBJ1-2; TRBD1 might be the D (6 bases). The germline gives CDR1 GTSNPN, CDR2 SVGIG (reference sequence). The CDR3 is 10 amino acids. V was clipped by 7 bases and J by 9 bases, with 12 bases between them.

This chain uses TRBV5-1 with TRBJ1-4; unclear D gene. CDR3 length: 15 residues. The germline V and J ends were trimmed by 5 bases and 0 bases, with 11 bases remaining between them. Germline V gene lookup returns CDR1 SGHRS and CDR2 YFSETQ. As DNA, the CDR3 is TGCGCCAGCAGTCGGACGGCTGCAACTAATGAAAAACTGTTTTTT. It codes for CASSRTAATNEKLFF.

The chain recombines TRBV2 with TRBJ1-6, with TRBD1 matching over 9 bases. Germline values: CDR1 SNHLY, CDR2 FYNNEI. The CDR3 consists of 15 residues. V dropped 6 bases and J dropped 10; count of bases not matched to a gene: 10. The DNA of the CDR3 is TGTGCCAGCAGCCAAGGGGGACAGGGAGAATCACCCCTCCACTTT. Translated: CASSQGGQGESPLHF.

In its sample, this clone was seen once. The V gene is TRBV7-6, the J gene TRBJ2-1; 14 nucleotides line up with TRBD2. This CDR3 has 17 amino acids. The germline CDR1 and CDR2 sequences are SGHVS and FNYEAQ. The ends lost 4 bases at V and 7 bases at J; junction bases unmatched: 9. CDR3 sequence (DNA): TGTGCCAGCAGCTCATCAATCGGGACTAGCGGGAGAAATGAGCAGTTCTTC. Translating it yields CASSSSIGTSGRNEQFF.

CDR3 amino acids: CSVEQLAGGPEFF. The CDR3 DNA follows: TGCAGCGTTGAGCAACTAGCGGGAGGGCCTGAGTTCTTC. The chain has TRBV29-1 and TRBJ2-1; 13 bases line up with TRBD2. The CDR3 consists of 13 residues. Germline V lookup: CDR1 SQVTM, CDR2 ANQGSEA. V lost 3 bases, J lost 14 bases, and 7 bases stayed unmatched.

The chain recombines TRBV7-9 with TRBJ2-5; TRBD1 or TRBD2 may be the D gene (5 bases each). The V end lost 5 bases, the J end lost 5 bases, and 30 bases lay between the germline ends. The CDR3 is 19 amino acids. The V gene's germline CDR1 is SEHNR and CDR2 FQNEAQ (reference sequence). In DNA form, the CDR3 reads TGTGCCAGCAGCCCCGCGAGGGGTGGAGGCGCTAGGTTCACGGAGACCCAGTACTTC. This translates into CASSPARGGGARFTETQYF.

The rearrangement joins TRBV6-5 to TRBJ2-2; no firm D call. Germline assignment: CDR1 MNHEY and CDR2 SVGAGI. The CDR3 has 15 amino acids. V gave up 6 bases and J gave up 0 bases, with 11 bases separating them. CDR3 DNA: TGTGCCAGCAGGTTACAGATCGCGAACACCGGGGAGCTGTTTTTT. Its translation: CASRLQIANTGELFF.

This clone was counted a few times. This chain uses TRBV6-4 with TRBJ1-4; D is unclear. The CDR3 contains 11 residues. Germline CDR1 MRHNA, CDR2 SNTAGT. V shed 8 bases and J shed 6 bases, with 7 bases lying between them. The CDR3 DNA follows: TGTGCCAGCGGACCATATGAAAAACTGTTTTTT. Translating gives CASGPYEKLFF.

This chain uses TRBV5-1 with TRBJ2-1; D may be TRBD2 (5 bases). V dropped 4 bases and J dropped 4 bases, with 15 bases sitting between them. Germline CDR1 and CDR2: SGHRS and YFSETQ. This CDR3 has 15 amino acids. Here the CDR3 reads CASSVDPSQYNEQFF. CDR3 coding DNA: TGCGCCAGCAGCGTGGATCCTAGCCAGTACAATGAGCAGTTCTTC.

The CDR3 nucleotides read TGTGCCAGCAGCTTGCTAGCGAGCACAGATACGCAGTATTTT. Protein sequence: CASSLLASTDTQYF. V and J are TRBV6-5 and TRBJ2-3, with D possibly matching TRBD2 (6 bases). CDR3 length: 14 residues. Trimming left V 6 bases short and J 0 bases short, with 10 bases between. Looked up from germline, CDR1 is MNHEY and CDR2 is SVGAGI.

The V call is TRBV19, the J call TRBJ1-6; D is uncertain. Germline values: CDR1 LNHDA, CDR2 SQIVND (reference sequence). There are 16 residues in the CDR3. V lost 5 bases, J lost 5 bases, and 16 bases lay in between. The CDR3 spells CASSRMGGIDNSPLHF. CDR3 bases: TGTGCCAGTAGTCGAATGGGAGGTATAGATAATTCACCCCTCCACTTT.

This clone was seen just once. The rearrangement links TRBV5-5 to TRBJ1-4; perhaps TRBD1 as D (6 bases). Germline CDR1 is SGHKS and CDR2 is YYEKEE (reference sequence). Between the trimmed V and J ends, which lost 0 bases and 3 bases, there was a span of 9 bases. The CDR3 consists of 15 residues. The CDR3 nucleotides are TGTGCCAGCAGCTTGGAGGGGACACCTAATGAAAAACTGTTTTTT. Residues: CASSLEGTPNEKLFF. Based on the CDR3 plus reference TRBV5-5 and TRBJ1-4, the full variable domain is DAGVTQSPTHLIKTRGQQVTLRCSPISGHKSVSWYQQVLGQGPQFIFQYYEKEERGRGNFPDRFSARQFPNYSSELNVNALLLGDSALYLCASSLEGTPNEKLFFGSGTQLSVL.

The J gene is TRBJ2-7, the V gene TRBV11-3; TRBD1 matches 8 bases. CDR3 size: 15 residues. Germline CDR1 SGHNT, CDR2 YENEEA. V shed 4 bases and J 0 bases; nucleotides not matched to a gene: 5. The CDR3 DNA reads as TGTGCCAGCAGCTCCCGGGACAGGAGCTCCTACGAGCAGTACTTC. Encoded protein: CASSSRDRSSYEQYF. The full variable domain, in which reference TRBV11-3 and TRBJ2-7 provide the parts outside the CDR3, is EAGVVQSPRYKIIEKKQPVAFWCNPISGHNTLYWYLQNLGQGPELLIRYENEEAVDDSQLPKDRFSAERLKGVDSTLKIQPAELGDSAVYLCASSSRDRSSYEQYFGPGTRLTVT.

The chain carries TRBV7-2 and TRBJ1-2; no firm D call. The V and J ends lost 1 base and 2 bases respectively, with 11 bases between them. Germline CDR1 SGHTA, CDR2 FQGNSA. The CDR3 covers 15 residues. As DNA, the CDR3 is TGTGCCAGCAGCTTAGGTCCGGGGATCAACTATGGCTACACCTTC. Translated, it gives CASSLGPGINYGYTF.

The chain recombines TRBV27 with TRBJ1-2; D is ambiguous. The length of the CDR3 is 16 residues. The V end was cut by 4 bases, the J end by 8 bases, with 23 bases between. Germline lookup yields CDR1 MNHEY and CDR2 SMNVEV (reference sequence). CDR3 coding DNA: TGTGCCAGCAGTTCCCGAGTGGGTCCCCTAGGAGGGGGCTACACCTTC. Its translation is CASSSRVGPLGGGYTF.

The table lists this clone with a count of one. This chain links TRBV6-5 with TRBJ2-7, with D perhaps TRBD2 (5 bases). Trimming shortened V by 2 bases and J by 0 bases, and 14 bases separated the two germline ends. The CDR3 length is 16 residues. Germline V gene lookup returns CDR1 MNHEY and CDR2 SVGAGI. The CDR3 coding sequence is TGTGCCAGCAGTTACCTCCCATACGGGGACTCCTACGAGCAGTACTTC. Residues: CASSYLPYGDSYEQYF.